Shown below are 32 T cell receptor beta chains from a single sample sequenced in a study of cytomegalovirus exposure and HLA in healthy donors. In the PCR, 60 Vbeta and 13 Jbeta primers were used. Assay: immunoSEQ multiplex PCR; the TCRdb copy retains only in-frame clones and omits some. Listed are tens of thousands of clones; less than 2.5% falls within the top ten. Sequences were obtained from PBMCs. The receptors were gathered from a female donor in good health and CMV-seronegative.

The rearrangement links TRBV19 to TRBJ1-2, with TRBD1 as a possible D gene (5 bases). Trimming removed 6 bases from V and 7 bases from J, with 21 bases in between. CDR3 length: 15 amino acids. From germline, CDR1 is LNHDA and CDR2 SQIVND (reference sequence). The CDR3 here is CASSNGQGGNAGYTF. Written as DNA, the CDR3 is TGTGCCAGTAGCAACGGCCAGGGAGGAAACGCTGGCTACACCTTC.

This chain joins TRBV5-6 and TRBJ2-3; D may be TRBD1 (6 bases). Per the germline V gene, CDR1 is SGHDT and CDR2 is YYEEEE. Trimming stripped 2 bases from V and 2 bases from J, with 12 bases between. CDR3 length: 15 residues. This CDR3 reads CASSFVQGSTDTQYF. The CDR3 DNA sequence: TGTGCCAGCAGCTTCGTACAGGGATCCACAGATACGCAGTATTTT.

The J gene is TRBJ1-1, the V gene TRBV18; 8 bases agree with TRBD1. Germline-derived CDR1 and CDR2 are KGHSH and LQKENI. J lost 2 bases, V lost 1 base, and 15 bases had no gene match. The CDR3 sequence is 19 residues long. The CDR3 region is CASSPLTGGRFRGNTEAFF. The CDR3 bases are TGTGCCAGCTCACCACTTACAGGGGGAAGGTTTAGGGGTAACACTGAAGCTTTCTTT.

The chain links TRBV5-1 to TRBJ1-1; D gene uncertain. Per germline, CDR1 SGHRS and CDR2 YFSETQ. The ends were cut back, 3 bases at V and 5 bases at J, with 11 bases in the middle. CDR3 length: 13 amino acids. CDR3 sequence reads: CASSSETGTEAFF. The CDR3 DNA reads TGCGCCAGCAGCTCGGAGACGGGGACTGAAGCTTTCTTT. The variable domain in full, with the rest retrieved from reference TRBV5-1 and TRBJ1-1, is KAGVTQTPRYLIKTRGQQVTLSCSPISGHRSVSWYQQTPGQGLQFLFEYFSETQRNKGNFPGRFSGRQFSNSRSEMNVSTLELGDSALYLCASSSETGTEAFFGQGTRLTVV.

The chain combines TRBV30 with TRBJ2-5; D might be TRBD2 (6 bases). The CDR3 has 12 amino acids. CDR1 is GTSNPN, CDR2 SVGIG, per germline (reference sequence). With 5 bases removed from V and 4 bases from J, the gap between germline ends came to 11 bases. CDR3 amino acids: CAWGGERETQYF. The CDR3 DNA reads as TGTGCCTGGGGAGGGGAAAGAGAGACCCAGTACTTC.

The rearrangement uses TRBV6-1 and TRBJ1-4, with D perhaps TRBD1 (5 bases). The CDR3 is 15 amino acids. The V end was cut by 7 bases, the J end by 0 bases, with 12 bases between. Germline CDR1 is MNHNS and CDR2 is SASEGT. This chain's CDR3 is CASTQTGATNEKLFF. The CDR3 DNA sequence: TGTGCCAGCACTCAGACGGGGGCAACTAATGAAAAACTGTTTTTT.

This chain uses TRBV5-6 with TRBJ1-1; D is ambiguous. Germline loops: CDR1 SGHDT, CDR2 YYEEEE. The CDR3 length is 15 residues. The germline V and J ends were trimmed by 2 bases and 0 bases, with 11 bases remaining between them. The CDR3: CASSFLVELNTEAFF. The CDR3 region has the DNA TGTGCCAGCAGCTTTTTAGTGGAGTTGAACACTGAAGCTTTCTTT.

The rearrangement uses TRBV6-5 and TRBJ1-2; TRBD1 matches at 9 bases. The CDR3 loop spans 15 amino acids. Germline lookup yields CDR1 MNHEY and CDR2 SVGAGI. J lost 2 bases, V lost 2 bases, and 3 bases had no gene match. This chain's CDR3 is CASSYRGTGNYGYTF. The CDR3 nucleotides are TGTGCCAGCAGTTACCGAGGGACAGGGAACTATGGCTACACCTTC.

This chain links TRBV10-1 with TRBJ2-5; 7 bases line up with TRBD1. Germline V gene sequence: CDR1 WNHNN, CDR2 SYGVQD (reference sequence). The CDR3 is 15 amino acids. V was pared by 3 bases and J by 3 bases, with 7 bases of the junction left unmatched. The CDR3 sequence: CASSDYDRVEETQYF. As DNA, the CDR3 is TGCGCCAGCAGTGATTACGACAGGGTCGAAGAGACCCAGTACTTC.

The chain uses TRBV11-2 and TRBJ2-7; 8 bases line up with TRBD1. The germline gives CDR1 SGHAT, CDR2 FQNNGV. CDR3 length: 16 residues. Unmatched junction bases numbered 19, after V lost 10 bases and J lost 5 bases. As DNA, the CDR3 is TGTGCCACGGCCGATCTCCAGGGGGCTCCCCTCCACGAGCAGTACTTC. Translation gives CATADLQGAPLHEQYF.

Notes on this clone: A read error may produce the germline difference seen at one junction end. The genes are TRBV30 and TRBJ1-1, with D unclear. The germline V gene has CDR1 GTSNPN and CDR2 SVGIG (reference sequence). There are 15 residues in the CDR3. The CDR3 DNA reads TGTGCCGGGAGTCCCTACCCCCCGGGGAACACTGAAGATTTCTTT. This gives the protein CAGSPYPPGNTEDFF.

The chain recombines TRBV15 with TRBJ1-6, with 9 bases aligning to TRBD1. This CDR3 contains 16 residues. J gave up 8 bases and V 6 bases, and 11 bases lay outside the gene matches. Germline-derived CDR1 and CDR2 are LNHNV and YYDKDF (reference sequence). CDR3 in DNA: TGTGCCACCAGACTAGGGACAGGGACGATGGATTCACCCCTCCACTTT. It specifies CATRLGTGTMDSPLHF.

For this clone: At one boundary the junction diverges from the germline segment, which might be a read error. The chain employs TRBV9 and TRBJ1-2; no clear D. This CDR3 contains 15 residues. Germline V CDR1 and CDR2: SGDLS, YYNGEE. CDR3 amino acids: CASSVDQTPNYGYTF. DNA for the CDR3: TGTGCCAGCAGCGTAGACCAAACCCCTAATTATGGCTACACCTTC.

V gene TRBV4-2 combines with J gene TRBJ2-2; 9 nucleotides line up with TRBD1. The CDR3 length is 15 residues. The V gene's germline CDR1 is LGHNA and CDR2 YNFKEQ. The V segment lost 1 base and the J segment 3 bases; nucleotides outside the gene matches: 0. The CDR3 nucleotides read TGTGCCAGCAGCCAAGGGACAGGGGACACCGGGGAGCTGTTTTTT. Translating it yields CASSQGTGDTGELFF.

The chain is built from TRBV30 and TRBJ1-1; D possibly corresponds to TRBD1 (5 bases). The CDR3 is 13 residues long. Per germline, CDR1 GTSNPN and CDR2 SVGIG (reference sequence). Between the trimmed V and J ends, which lost 0 bases and 4 bases, there was a span of 9 bases. CDR3 DNA sequence: TGTGCCTGGAGTGTAACCGGGGGCACTGAAGCTTTCTTT. Protein sequence: CAWSVTGGTEAFF. Complete variable domain (other parts from reference TRBV30 and TRBJ1-1): SQTIHQWPATLVQPVGSPLSLECTVEGTSNPNLYWYRQAAGRGLQLLFYSVGIGQISSEVPQNLSASRPQDRQFILSSKKLLLSDSGFYLCAWSVTGGTEAFFGQGTRLTVV.

The chain couples TRBV27 to TRBJ1-1, with D possibly TRBD1 on 5 matching bases. The CDR3 is made up of 14 amino acids. The germline V gene encodes CDR1 MNHEY and CDR2 SMNVEV (reference sequence). The ends were cut back, 5 bases at V and 2 bases at J, with 12 bases in the middle. DNA for the CDR3: TGTGCCAGCAGTCCGCAGGGCCTTAACACTGAAGCTTTCTTT. Its translation: CASSPQGLNTEAFF.

The chain combines TRBV5-5 with TRBJ2-2; the D gene is possibly TRBD1 (5 bases). Germline V gene data show CDR1 as SGHKS and CDR2 as YYEKEE (reference sequence). The CDR3 has 14 amino acids. V lost 0 bases to trimming and J lost 4 bases, with 7 bases between them. The CDR3 loop reads CASSLAGPTGELFF. The CDR3 nucleotides are TGTGCCAGCAGCTTGGCAGGGCCCACCGGGGAGCTGTTTTTT.

This chain uses TRBV7-8 with TRBJ1-5; 7 bases map to TRBD1. The CDR3 loop spans 15 amino acids. V was pared by 4 bases and J by 7 bases, with 10 bases of the junction left unmatched. CDR1 SGHVS and CDR2 FQNEAQ come from the germline V gene. The chain's CDR3 is CASSSPGTVRQPQHF. Here the CDR3 DNA reads TGTGCCAGCAGCTCACCCGGGACAGTAAGGCAGCCCCAGCATTTT.

This chain uses TRBV6-5 with TRBJ2-1; D is perhaps TRBD2 (7 bases). The CDR3 has 14 residues. The V gene lost 6 bases and the J gene lost 5 bases, with 14 bases spanning the gap. Germline assignment: CDR1 MNHEY and CDR2 SVGAGI. The CDR3 reads CASRGGGGNNEQFF. DNA for the CDR3: TGTGCCAGCAGGGGGGGAGGGGGGAACAATGAGCAGTTCTTC.

The chain uses TRBV18 and TRBJ1-5, with 7 bases aligning to TRBD1. Germline V lookup: CDR1 KGHSH, CDR2 LQKENI. Germline trimming cut 3 bases from V and 7 bases from J; bases unmatched to any gene: 6. CDR3 size: 14 residues. This chain's CDR3 is CASSPRTGRQPQHF. DNA for the CDR3: TGTGCCAGCTCACCGCGGACAGGTAGGCAGCCCCAGCATTTT. Together with reference TRBV18 and TRBJ1-5, the CDR3 gives the full variable domain: NAGVMQNPRHLVRRRGQEARLRCSPMKGHSHVYWYRQLPEEGLKFMVYLQKENIIDESGMPKERFSAEFPKEGPSILRIQQVVRGDSAAYFCASSPRTGRQPQHFGDGTRLSIL.

The genes are TRBV7-9 and TRBJ1-1; maybe TRBD1 (5 bases). The CDR3 is made up of 14 amino acids. V lost 7 bases and J 5 bases, leaving 17 bases between the germline ends. CDR1 and CDR2 (germline): SEHNR, FQNEAQ (reference sequence). CDR3 DNA sequence: TGTGCCAGCATCGAACCGGGACTGGAGACTGAAGCTTTCTTT. This translates into CASIEPGLETEAFF.

The V call is TRBV29-1, the J call TRBJ1-4; 8 nucleotides align to TRBD1. V shed 6 bases, J shed 7 bases, and the junction held 7 bases outside the gene matches. The CDR3 loop spans 13 amino acids. The germline V gene encodes CDR1 SQVTM and CDR2 ANQGSEA. For the CDR3, the DNA is TGCAGCGTCACTCAGGGGGCGGCTGAAAAACTGTTTTTT. This encodes CSVTQGAAEKLFF.

The chain carries TRBV11-3 and TRBJ1-4, with D hard to call. V lost 5 bases and J 4 bases, leaving 17 bases between the germline ends. The CDR3 has 16 residues. Germline lookup yields CDR1 SGHNT and CDR2 YENEEA. The CDR3 region has the DNA TGTGCCAGCAGCCGTGCTAGCAGCGAAGTTAATGAAAAACTGTTTTTT. Encoded protein: CASSRASSEVNEKLFF. The full variable domain, in which reference TRBV11-3 and TRBJ1-4 provide the parts outside the CDR3, is EAGVVQSPRYKIIEKKQPVAFWCNPISGHNTLYWYLQNLGQGPELLIRYENEEAVDDSQLPKDRFSAERLKGVDSTLKIQPAELGDSAVYLCASSRASSEVNEKLFFGSGTQLSVL.

The V gene is TRBV27, the J gene TRBJ2-7; TRBD2 matches at 8 bases. Germline V gene sequence: CDR1 MNHEY, CDR2 SMNVEV (reference sequence). Unmatched junction bases numbered 4, after V lost 1 base and J lost 5 bases. This CDR3 has 14 residues. The CDR3 loop reads CASSLLSGGDEQYF. CDR3 bases: TGTGCCAGCAGTTTATTGTCCGGGGGGGACGAGCAGTACTTC.

The chain carries TRBV30 and TRBJ1-5; TRBD1 agrees at 7 bases. From germline, CDR1 is GTSNPN and CDR2 SVGIG (reference sequence). V gave up 5 bases and J gave up 2 bases; unmatched junction bases: 3. The CDR3 loop spans 13 amino acids. The CDR3 reads CAWSGQGNQPQHF. In DNA form, the CDR3 reads TGTGCCTGGTCTGGACAGGGCAATCAGCCCCAGCATTTT.

The V gene is TRBV5-1, the J gene TRBJ1-4; 7 bases are shared with TRBD1. The V and J ends lost 0 bases and 6 bases, in that order; junction bases with no gene match: 5. The CDR3 is 15 amino acids. The germline V gene encodes CDR1 SGHRS and CDR2 YFSETQ. The CDR3 DNA is TGCGCCAGCAGCTTGGACCCAGGGGGAGATGAAAAACTGTTTTTT. Its protein product is CASSLDPGGDEKLFF.

For this clone: The sample has other DNA sequences that encode this CDR3 too. The CDR3 DNA reads TGTGCCAGCAGCGTAGCTAGCGGGGGCTACGAGCAGTACTTC. As protein: CASSVASGGYEQYF. The V and J genes are TRBV9 and TRBJ2-7, with TRBD2 identical over 10 bases. The germline V gene encodes CDR1 SGDLS and CDR2 YYNGEE. After removal of 0 bases from V and 3 bases from J, the junction contained 0 bases not matched to a gene. This CDR3 spans 14 amino acids.

The J gene is TRBJ2-7, the V gene TRBV9; 11 positions match TRBD1. V was clipped by 4 bases and J by 2 bases; unmatched bases: 5. Germline V CDR1 and CDR2: SGDLS, YYNGEE. The CDR3 has 15 residues. CDR3 protein: CASSPGTGGPYEQYF. CDR3 sequence (DNA): TGTGCCAGCAGCCCTGGGACAGGGGGTCCCTACGAGCAGTACTTC.

This rearrangement joins TRBV7-9 to TRBJ2-1; 8 bases are shared with TRBD1. Germline-derived CDR1 and CDR2 are SEHNR and FQNEAQ (reference sequence). The CDR3 contains 15 residues. The J segment lost 10 bases and the V segment lost 5 bases, leaving 13 bases of the junction unmatched. The DNA of the CDR3 is TGTGCCAGCAGCGCTCCGGGACAGGATTTGGACGAGCAGTTCTTC. This codes for CASSAPGQDLDEQFF.

V and J are TRBV5-6 and TRBJ2-7; D gene unclear. The V end was cut by 2 bases, the J end by 3 bases, with 9 bases between. The CDR3 extends over 13 amino acids. The germline CDR1 and CDR2 sequences are SGHDT and YYEEEE. The CDR3: CASSFLRSYEQYF. The CDR3 DNA is TGTGCCAGCAGCTTTTTGAGGAGCTACGAGCAGTACTTC.

V usage is TRBV4-3 and J usage is TRBJ2-2, with TRBD1 as a possible D gene (5 bases). The CDR3 runs to 14 residues. The germline V gene has CDR1 LGHNA and CDR2 YSLEER. The V end lost 1 base, the J end lost 8 bases, and 11 bases lay between the germline ends. The CDR3 region is CASSQGRAVGELFF. The CDR3, as DNA: TGCGCCAGCAGCCAAGGCAGGGCCGTTGGGGAGCTGTTTTTT.

The rearrangement links TRBV4-1 to TRBJ2-7, with TRBD2 matching 7 bases. CDR1 and CDR2 from the germline V gene are MGHRA and YSYEKL. There are 16 residues in the CDR3. V lost 0 bases, J lost 4 bases, and 9 bases stayed unmatched. The CDR3 DNA reads as TGCGCCAGCAGCCAAGATCGGAGGGGAGGGGTTTACGAGCAGTACTTC. Its translation is CASSQDRRGGVYEQYF.